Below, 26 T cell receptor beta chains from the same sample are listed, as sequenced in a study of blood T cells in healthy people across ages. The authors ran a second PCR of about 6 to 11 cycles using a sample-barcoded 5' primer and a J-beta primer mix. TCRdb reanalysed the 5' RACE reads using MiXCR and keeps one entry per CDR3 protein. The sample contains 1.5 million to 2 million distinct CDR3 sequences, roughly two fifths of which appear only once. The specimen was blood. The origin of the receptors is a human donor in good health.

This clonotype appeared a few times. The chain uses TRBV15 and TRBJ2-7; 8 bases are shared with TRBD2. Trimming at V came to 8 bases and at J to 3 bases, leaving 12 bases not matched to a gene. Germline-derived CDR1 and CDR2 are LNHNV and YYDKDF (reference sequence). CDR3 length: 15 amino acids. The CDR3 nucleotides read TGTGCCACCTCTACAACTAGCGGCCCAAACTACGAGCAGTACTTC. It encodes CATSTTSGPNYEQYF. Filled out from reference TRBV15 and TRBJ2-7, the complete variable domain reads DAMVIQNPRYQVTQFGKPVTLSCSQTLNHNVMYWYQQKSSQAPKLLFHYYDKDFNNEADTPDNFQSRRPNTSFCFLDIRSPGLGDTAMYLCATSTTSGPNYEQYFGPGTRLTVT.

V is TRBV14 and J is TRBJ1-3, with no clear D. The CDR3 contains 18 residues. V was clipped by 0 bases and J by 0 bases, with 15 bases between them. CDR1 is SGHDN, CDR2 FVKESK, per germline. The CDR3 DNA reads TGTGCCAGCAGCCAAGATTGCGGACGCAACGACTCTGGAAACACCATATATTTT. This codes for CASSQDCGRNDSGNTIYF.

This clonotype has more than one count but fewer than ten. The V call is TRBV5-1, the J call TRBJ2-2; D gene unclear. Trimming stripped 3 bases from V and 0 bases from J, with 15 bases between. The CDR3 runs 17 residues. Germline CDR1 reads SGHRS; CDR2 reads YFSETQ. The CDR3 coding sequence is TGCGCCAGCAGCTCTCTGGAATCGACTTCGAACACCGGGGAGCTGTTTTTT. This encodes CASSSLESTSNTGELFF.

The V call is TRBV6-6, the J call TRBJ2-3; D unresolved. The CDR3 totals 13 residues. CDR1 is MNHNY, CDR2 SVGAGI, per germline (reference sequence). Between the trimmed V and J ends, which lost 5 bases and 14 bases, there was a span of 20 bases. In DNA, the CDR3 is TGTGCCAGCAGTCCGCCTATGCGGCCGGGCGGGTATTTT. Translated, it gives CASSPPMRPGGYF.

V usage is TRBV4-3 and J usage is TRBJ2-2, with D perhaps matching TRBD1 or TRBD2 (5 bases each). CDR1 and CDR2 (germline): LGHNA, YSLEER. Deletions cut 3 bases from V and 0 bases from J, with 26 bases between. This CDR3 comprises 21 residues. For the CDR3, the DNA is TGCGCCAGCAGCCATCCATCAGAAGAAGGGCCCGGGACCGCGAACACCGGGGAGCTGTTTTTT. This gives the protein CASSHPSEEGPGTANTGELFF.

CDR3 coding DNA: TGCGCCAGCAGCCAAGATCCGAGCTCCTACGAGCAGTTCTTC. Amino acids: CASSQDPSSYEQFF. The chain carries TRBV4-3 and TRBJ2-1; D ambiguous. The length of the CDR3 is 14 residues. V gave up 0 bases and J gave up 10 bases, with 13 bases separating them. The germline V gene has CDR1 LGHNA and CDR2 YSLEER.

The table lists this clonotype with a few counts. CDR3 loop: CSAREFRSYNEQFF. CDR3 DNA sequence: TGCAGTGCTAGAGAGTTTAGGTCCTACAATGAGCAGTTCTTC. The chain joins TRBV20-1 to TRBJ2-1, with D unresolved. V was pared by 0 bases and J by 1 base, with 7 bases between. The V gene's germline CDR1 is DFQATT and CDR2 SNEGSKA (reference sequence). CDR3 size: 14 residues.

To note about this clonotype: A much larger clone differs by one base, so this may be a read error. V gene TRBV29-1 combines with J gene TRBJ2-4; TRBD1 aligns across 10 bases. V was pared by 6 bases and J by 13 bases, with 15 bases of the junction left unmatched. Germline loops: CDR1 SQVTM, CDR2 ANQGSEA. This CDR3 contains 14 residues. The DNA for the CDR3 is TGCAGCGTCTCCGTGGGGACAGGGGATGGTCGGCAGTACTTC. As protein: CSVSVGTGDGRQYF. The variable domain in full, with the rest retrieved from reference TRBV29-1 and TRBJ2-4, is SAVISQKPSRDICQRGTSLTIQCQVDSQVTMMFWYRQQPGQSLTLIATANQGSEATYESGFVIDKFPISRPNLTFSTLTVSNMSPEDSSIYLCSVSVGTGDGRQYFGAGTRLSVL.

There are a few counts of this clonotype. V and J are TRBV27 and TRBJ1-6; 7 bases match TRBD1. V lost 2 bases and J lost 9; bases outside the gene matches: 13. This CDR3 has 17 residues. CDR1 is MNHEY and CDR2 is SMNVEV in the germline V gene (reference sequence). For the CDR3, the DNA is TGTGCCAGCAGTTTACTCCCAATACACAGGGGAAGTTCACCCCTCCACTTT. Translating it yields CASSLLPIHRGSSPLHF.

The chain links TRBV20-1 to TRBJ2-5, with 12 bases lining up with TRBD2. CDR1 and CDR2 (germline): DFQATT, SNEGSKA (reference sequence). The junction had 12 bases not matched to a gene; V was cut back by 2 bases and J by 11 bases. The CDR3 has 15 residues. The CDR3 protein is CSARSSGGALEEQYF. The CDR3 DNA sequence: TGCAGTGCTAGATCTAGCGGGGGGGCCTTGGAAGAGCAGTACTTC.

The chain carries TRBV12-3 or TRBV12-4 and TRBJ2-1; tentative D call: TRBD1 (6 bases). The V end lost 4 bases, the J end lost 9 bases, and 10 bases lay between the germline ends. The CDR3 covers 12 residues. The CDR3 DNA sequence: TGTGCCAGCAGTTATGGGGGCCTTGAGCAGTTCTTC. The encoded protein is CASSYGGLEQFF.

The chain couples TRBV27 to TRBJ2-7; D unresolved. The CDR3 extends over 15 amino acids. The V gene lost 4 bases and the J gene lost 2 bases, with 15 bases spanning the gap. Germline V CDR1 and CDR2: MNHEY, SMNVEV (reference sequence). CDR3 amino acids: CASSSLTEFTYEQYF. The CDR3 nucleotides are TGTGCCAGCAGTTCTCTGACGGAATTTACCTACGAGCAGTACTTC.

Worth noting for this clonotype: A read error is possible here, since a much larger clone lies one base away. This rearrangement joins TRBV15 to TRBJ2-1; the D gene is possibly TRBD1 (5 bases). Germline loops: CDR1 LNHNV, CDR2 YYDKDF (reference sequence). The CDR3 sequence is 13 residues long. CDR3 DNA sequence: TGTACCACCAGCACCGATCGTTTCAGGGAACAGTTCTTC. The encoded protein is CTTSTDRFREQFF.

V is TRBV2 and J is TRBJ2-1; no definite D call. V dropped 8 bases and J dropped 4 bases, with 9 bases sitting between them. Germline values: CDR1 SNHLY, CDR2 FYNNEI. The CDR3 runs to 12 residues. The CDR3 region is CASGKEYNEQFF. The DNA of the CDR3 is TGTGCCAGCGGAAAGGAGTACAATGAGCAGTTCTTC. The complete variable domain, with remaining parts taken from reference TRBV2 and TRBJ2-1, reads EPEVTQTPSHQVTQMGQEVILRCVPISNHLYFYWYRQILGQKVEFLVSFYNNEISEKSEIFDDQFSVERPDGSNFTLKIRSTKLEDSAMYFCASGKEYNEQFFGPGTRLTVL.

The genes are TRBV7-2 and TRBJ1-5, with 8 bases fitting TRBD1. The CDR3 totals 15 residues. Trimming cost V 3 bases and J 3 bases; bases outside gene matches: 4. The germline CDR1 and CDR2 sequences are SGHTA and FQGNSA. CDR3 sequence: CASSFRTGLNQPQHF. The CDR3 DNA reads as TGTGCCAGCAGCTTTAGGACAGGGCTCAATCAGCCCCAGCATTTT.

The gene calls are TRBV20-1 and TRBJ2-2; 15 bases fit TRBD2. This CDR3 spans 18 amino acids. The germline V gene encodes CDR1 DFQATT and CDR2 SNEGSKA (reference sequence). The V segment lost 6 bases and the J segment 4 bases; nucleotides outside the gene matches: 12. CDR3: CSALLPGLAGGSTGELFF. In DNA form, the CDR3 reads TGCAGTGCCTTACTCCCGGGACTAGCGGGGGGAAGCACCGGGGAGCTGTTTTTT.

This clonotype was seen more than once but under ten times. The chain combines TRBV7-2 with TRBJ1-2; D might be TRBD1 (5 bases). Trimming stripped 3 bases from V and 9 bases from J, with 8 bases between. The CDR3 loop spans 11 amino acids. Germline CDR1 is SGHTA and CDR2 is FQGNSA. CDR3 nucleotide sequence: TGTGCCAGCAGCTTCGACAGAAGCTACACCTTC. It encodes CASSFDRSYTF.

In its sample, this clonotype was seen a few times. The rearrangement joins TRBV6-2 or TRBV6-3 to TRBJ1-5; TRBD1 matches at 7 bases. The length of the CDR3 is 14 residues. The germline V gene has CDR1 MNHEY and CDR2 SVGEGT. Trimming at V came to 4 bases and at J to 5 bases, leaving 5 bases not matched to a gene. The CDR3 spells CASSWGQIDQPQHF. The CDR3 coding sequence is TGTGCCAGCAGTTGGGGACAGATTGATCAGCCCCAGCATTTT.

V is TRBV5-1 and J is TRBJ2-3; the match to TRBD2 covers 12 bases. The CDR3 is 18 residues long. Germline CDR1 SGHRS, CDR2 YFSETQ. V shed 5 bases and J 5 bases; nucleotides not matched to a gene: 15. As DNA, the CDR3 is TGCGCCAGCAGTCATAACGTCCCCCTAGCGGGGGGGGTAGATACGCAGTATTTT. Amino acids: CASSHNVPLAGGVDTQYF.

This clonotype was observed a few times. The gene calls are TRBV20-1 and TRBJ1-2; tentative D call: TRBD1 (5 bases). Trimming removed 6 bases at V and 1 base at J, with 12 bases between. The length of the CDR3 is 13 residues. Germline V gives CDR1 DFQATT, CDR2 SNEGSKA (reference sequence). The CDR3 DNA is TGCAGTGCCCCGGGGGATTTTAACTATGGCTACACCTTC. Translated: CSAPGDFNYGYTF.

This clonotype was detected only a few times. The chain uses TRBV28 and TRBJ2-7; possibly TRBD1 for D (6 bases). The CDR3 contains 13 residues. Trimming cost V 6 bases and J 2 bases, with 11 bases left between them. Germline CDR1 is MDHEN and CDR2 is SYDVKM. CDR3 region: CASRAGTPYEQYF. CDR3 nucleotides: TGTGCCAGCAGGGCCGGGACACCCTACGAGCAGTACTTC.

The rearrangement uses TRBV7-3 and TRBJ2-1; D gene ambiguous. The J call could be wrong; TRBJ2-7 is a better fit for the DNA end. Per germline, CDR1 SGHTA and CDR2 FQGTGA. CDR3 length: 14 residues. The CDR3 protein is CASSFYGSYNEQYF. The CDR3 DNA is TGTGCCAGCAGCTTCTACGGCTCCTACAATGAGCAGTACTTC.

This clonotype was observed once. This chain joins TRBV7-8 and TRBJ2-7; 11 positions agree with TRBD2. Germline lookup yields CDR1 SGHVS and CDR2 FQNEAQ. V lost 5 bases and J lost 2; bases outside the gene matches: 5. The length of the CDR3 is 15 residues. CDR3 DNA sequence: TGTGCCAGCAGCACTCGTAGCGGGGGGGCCTACGAGCAGTACTTC. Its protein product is CASSTRSGGAYEQYF.

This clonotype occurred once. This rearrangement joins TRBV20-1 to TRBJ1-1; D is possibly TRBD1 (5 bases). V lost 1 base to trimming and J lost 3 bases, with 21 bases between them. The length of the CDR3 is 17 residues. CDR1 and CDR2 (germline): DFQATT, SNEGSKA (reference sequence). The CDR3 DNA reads TGCAGTGCTAGAGCACGGAAGGGCCTCCTGGGGGACACTGAAGCTTTCTTT. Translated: CSARARKGLLGDTEAFF.

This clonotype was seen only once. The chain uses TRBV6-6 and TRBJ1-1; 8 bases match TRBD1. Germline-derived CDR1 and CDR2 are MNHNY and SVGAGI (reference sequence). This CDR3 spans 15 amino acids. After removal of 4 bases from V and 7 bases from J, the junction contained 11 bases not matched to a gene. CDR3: CASSSPGQGRVEAFF. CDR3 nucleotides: TGTGCCAGCAGTTCGCCCGGACAGGGACGGGTTGAAGCTTTCTTT.

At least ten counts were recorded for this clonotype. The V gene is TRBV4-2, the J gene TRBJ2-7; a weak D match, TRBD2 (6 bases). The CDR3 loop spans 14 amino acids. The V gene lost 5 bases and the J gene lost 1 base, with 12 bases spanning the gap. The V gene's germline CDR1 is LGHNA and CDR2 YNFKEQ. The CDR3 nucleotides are TGTGCCAGCAGCGACCGGGACTCTTCCTACGAGCAGTACTTC. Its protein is CASSDRDSSYEQYF.